The entry that follows covers one TCR beta chain sequence. This clonotype was observed at least ten times. Its recognized antigen is unknown. No base qualities exist here, and no much larger clone lies one base off it. This sample was taken from a study of T-cell reconstitution after alpha-beta-depleted transplantation in children (dated by TCRdb to about 2016). About the full investigation: The study quantitatively tracked T-cell immune reconstitution after TCRalphabeta/CD19-depleted allogeneic hematopoietic cell transplantation in children using TCR repertoire profiling.

The V end loses 5 bases and the J end loses 7 bases, and a stretch of 12 bases separates them. From its cysteine to its phenylalanine, the CDR3 spans 13 amino acids. CDR3 DNA is the only sequence kept; it has 39 bases, read in frame from the first base. CDR1 and CDR2 (SGHRS, YFSETQ) derive from the germline V gene. Library preparation employed PCR. Sequencing took place on an Illumina HiSeq 2500. Molecular barcoding was employed in the preparation of TCR libraries, with unique molecular identifiers being used to normalize TCRbeta repertoire quantification. Starting from the raw public reads, TCRdb applied fastp trimming at Q25, assembled clones with MiXCR and retained in-frame beta chains. Rows with one shared CDR3 protein collapse into an entry with the most common genes and DNA. The sample table lists around 78,000 distinct CDR3 sequences, 7.3% of them with a count of one. The top ten hold around 2.5% of the sample.

The material sequenced was PBMCs from the stem cell graft donor, taken from the stem cell graft. This sequence was found in a human donor who donated a stem cell graft to a child with acute lymphoblastic leukemia. The chain is encoded by TRBV5-1 joined to TRBJ1-4, with TRBD1 perhaps the D gene, on 6 matching bases. The nucleotide sequence is given as TGCGCCAGCAGTGAAACAGGGAGTGAAAAACTGTTTTTT. It is translated as CASSETGSEKLFF. With all but the CDR3 taken from the reference TRBV5-1 and TRBJ1-4 genes, the full variable domain is: KAGVTQTPRYLIKTRGQQVTLSCSPISGHRSVSWYQQTPGQGLQFLFEYFSETQRNKGNFPGRFSGRQFSNSRSEMNVSTLELGDSALYLCASSETGSEKLFFGSGTQLSVL.